This T cell receptor beta chain was retrieved from a study of blood T cells in healthy people across ages. Broader study findings: Whereas aged donors had fewer naive CD4+ cells, long-lived donors had more of them and higher diversity. Shifts in expanded clonotypes may have been confounded by donor CMV status, which was unknown. In these data, TCR beta diversity tracked strongly with naive T cell percentage.

Through a sample-barcoded 5' primer and a J-beta primer mix, a second PCR was run for roughly 7 to 11 cycles. A single record per CDR3 protein comes from TCRdb applying MiXCR to the 5' RACE reads. The data hold 890,000 or so distinct CDR3 sequences, with around two thirds observed a single time. A word on this clonotype: Its antigen remains unknown.

Every participating donor contributed around 9.5 milliliters of peripheral blood through a draw. The germline gives CDR1 MNHEY, CDR2 SMNVEV (reference sequence). After removal of 5 bases from V and 6 bases from J, the junction contained 10 bases not matched to a gene. CDR3 size: 14 residues. Sequencing was carried out using blood. The chain links TRBV27 to TRBJ2-7; TRBD1 matches 7 bases. The TCR originated in a man aged 25-40 years in good health. CDR3 sequence (DNA): TGTGCCAGCAGTCAACTCCCCGGGACAGTCGAGCAGTACTTC. It codes for CASSQLPGTVEQYF.